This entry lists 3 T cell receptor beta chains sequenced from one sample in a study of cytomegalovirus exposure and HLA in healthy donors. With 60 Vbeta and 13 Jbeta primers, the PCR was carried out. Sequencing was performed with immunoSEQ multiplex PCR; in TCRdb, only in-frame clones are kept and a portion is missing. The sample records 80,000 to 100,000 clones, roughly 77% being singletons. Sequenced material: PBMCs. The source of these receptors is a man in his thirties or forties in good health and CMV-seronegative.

The CDR3 DNA sequence: TGCAGCGTTGTACAGGGGGTGGCTGGTGAAGCTTTCTTT. It yields the protein CSVVQGVAGEAFF. J is TRBJ1-1 and V is TRBV29-1; 8 positions match TRBD1. Germline V gene data show CDR1 as SQVTM and CDR2 as ANQGSEA. The trim removed 4 bases at V and 7 bases at J, leaving 8 bases unmatched. This CDR3 region has 13 residues.

CDR3 region: CASAFIGQGGAAFF. The CDR3 DNA reads TGTGCTAGTGCCTTCATCGGACAGGGAGGGGCGGCTTTCTTT. The rearrangement uses TRBV12-5 and TRBJ1-1, with TRBD1 matching 8 bases. This CDR3 spans 14 amino acids. With 7 bases clipped from V and 11 bases from J, the junction kept 15 bases outside the gene matches. Germline loops: CDR1 LGHNT, CDR2 FRNRAP.

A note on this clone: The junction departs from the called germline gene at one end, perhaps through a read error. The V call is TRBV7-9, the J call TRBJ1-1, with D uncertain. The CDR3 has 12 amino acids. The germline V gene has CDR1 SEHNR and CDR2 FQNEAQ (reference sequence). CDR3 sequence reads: CSSSEANTEAFF. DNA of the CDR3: TGTTCCAGCAGCGAAGCTAACACTGAAGCTTTCTTT.